This TCR beta chain was retrieved from a study of CD8+ T cells in alopecia areata. Study in general: Those receiving the skin were approximately 6-10-week-old female C3H/HeJ mice, whose grafts came from approximately 6-13-month-old C3H/HeJ donors with spontaneous alopecia.

The CDR3 consists of 13 residues. In germline, CDR1 is LGHNA, CDR2 YNLKQL (reference sequence). Extraction and reverse transcription of RNA yielded cDNA as the sequencing template. Sequenced by immunoSEQ multiplex PCR; TCRdb stores in-frame clones only, minus some. The sample has about 270,000 clones, none seen only once. Turning to this clone: Its antigen is undetermined. Any gene name here is a mouse gene name. The read terminates 4 residues before the CDR3 end, so the remaining end is supplied by the germline J gene.

Researchers sorted pooled cutaneous lymph node cells on the basis of CD4, CD8alpha, NKG2D, NKG2ACE and other markers. Study-level results: Unlike in mice, where it was clearer, TCR sharing across patients was less clear, possibly HLA-related. When scalp samples are sequenced, resident alphabeta T cells of normal skin are also captured.

The rearrangement joins TRBV5 to TRBJ2-5, with D tentatively TRBD1 (5 bases). The receptor comes from a C3H/HeJ mouse with alopecia areata. The MHC haplotype of the strain is H2-k. The specimen was CD4+ T cells sorted from a lymph node. The DNA read from the CDR3 is TGTGCCAGCAGCCAAGTAGGGGAAGAC. It yields the protein CASSQVGED. The CDR3 in its entirety is CASSQVGEDTQYF.